The clone carrying this TCR beta chain was seen only a few times. The antigen remains unidentified. Treatment meaning: roughly 11-day PBMC culture with coronavirus spike peptide pools or control peptides (ViraFEST assay). The data derive from a study of vaccination and CD4 T cells after COVID-19. V was clipped by 6 bases and J by 8 bases; unmatched bases: 7. From germline, CDR1 is MDHEN and CDR2 SYDVKM. This CDR3 is 13 amino acids long. Scientists ran DNA taken from cultured CD4+ T cells through the Oncomine TCR Beta short-read assay for sequencing. One entry per CDR3 protein, called by TCRdb with MiXCR from the PCR reads. The table has more than 12,000 distinct CDR3 sequences, under 50% seen once.

This receptor was taken from a human donor who had recovered from COVID-19. The chain is built from TRBV28 and TRBJ1-2, with 9 positions matching TRBD1. Material for sequencing was CD4+ T cells from blood, cultured in vitro. As DNA, the CDR3 is TGTGCCAGCAGAGGACAGGGGTTAAGGGGCTACACCTTC. It translates to CASRGQGLRGYTF.